This TCR beta chain was observed in a study of T-cell memory formation after mild COVID-19. TCRdb ran MiXCR on the 5' RACE reads and lists one entry per CDR3 protein. The sample includes roughly 180,000 distinct CDR3 sequences, around 10% of them seen just once. Germline lookup yields CDR1 DFQATT and CDR2 SNEGSKA (reference sequence). The CDR3 has 13 residues. The clonotype comes from a man between 18 and 29 years old who had mild COVID-19 (a few samples of this study predate the infection). Cell type and time point are not known. The gene calls are TRBV20-1 and TRBJ2-2; D perhaps matches TRBD1 (5 bases). The sample taken for sequencing was PBMCs or a T cell subset sorted from them (not recorded which). The CDR3: CRASQGYTGELFF. CDR3 DNA sequence: TGCAGGGCCAGCCAGGGATACACCGGGGAGCTGTTTTTT.